These 32 T cell receptor beta chains originate from one sample sequenced in a study of blood T cell repertoires in COVID-19. Using immunoSEQ multiplex PCR, the repertoire was profiled, and TCRdb retains in-frame clones only, with some absent. The sample records about 300,000 clones, 70% to 90% being singletons. The sample consisted of PBMCs or T cells enriched from blood (not recorded which). The receptor source for this set is a woman in her twenties or thirties who had recovered from COVID-19.

The rearrangement links TRBV6-2 or TRBV6-3 to TRBJ1-1, with D perhaps TRBD1 (6 bases). Germline CDR1 MNHEY, CDR2 SVGEGT. CDR3 length equals 13 residues. V was pared by 6 bases and J by 4 bases, with 12 bases between. CDR3 amino acids: CASSRTGPTEAFF. The DNA of the CDR3 is TGTGCCAGCAGCAGAACAGGGCCCACTGAAGCTTTCTTT.

This chain joins TRBV4-1 and TRBJ1-2, with 9 positions matching TRBD1. The germline gives CDR1 MGHRA, CDR2 YSYEKL. The CDR3 extends over 15 amino acids. V shed 4 bases and J 7 bases; nucleotides not matched to a gene: 10. Written as DNA, the CDR3 is TGCGCCAGCAGCCCGGGACAGGGTAAAACCCGTGGCTACACCTTC. Translating it yields CASSPGQGKTRGYTF.

The sample holds a few counts of this clone. The V and J genes are TRBV25-1 and TRBJ1-1, with TRBD1 matching 8 bases. CDR1 and CDR2 (germline): MGHDK, SYGVNS. J lost 3 bases, V lost 4 bases, and 4 bases had no gene match. The CDR3 spans 14 residues. CDR3 nucleotide sequence: TGTGCCAGCAGTGCAATACAGGGGGACACTGAAGCTTTCTTT. Its protein is CASSAIQGDTEAFF.

V usage is TRBV27 and J usage is TRBJ2-7, with D perhaps matching TRBD1 (6 bases). Trimming took off 6 bases at V and 3 bases at J, with 15 bases between the two ends. The germline CDR1 and CDR2 sequences are MNHEY and SMNVEV (reference sequence). The CDR3 totals 14 residues. The CDR3 DNA follows: TGTGCCAGCAGGACAGGTCCTGAAAACTACGAGCAGTACTTC. It is translated as CASRTGPENYEQYF.

Only a few counts were recorded for this clone. The J gene is TRBJ1-2, the V gene TRBV25-1; 10 nucleotides line up with TRBD1. Germline V gene sequence: CDR1 MGHDK, CDR2 SYGVNS. This CDR3 spans 16 amino acids. J lost 5 bases, V lost 6 bases, and 12 bases had no gene match. The chain's CDR3 is CASRGFGGQGTYGYTF. CDR3 coding DNA: TGTGCCAGCAGGGGGTTTGGGGGACAGGGGACTTATGGCTACACCTTC.

This clone was counted a single time. Other DNA variants within this sample encode the same CDR3. The J gene is TRBJ1-5, the V gene TRBV30; no clear D gene. V was cut by 0 bases and J by 1 base, with 7 bases left in between. CDR3 size: 14 residues. Germline CDR1 GTSNPN, CDR2 SVGIG (reference sequence). The DNA of the CDR3 is TGTGCCTGGAGTGTAGGCGGGAGCAATCAGCCCCAGCATTTT. Its protein product is CAWSVGGSNQPQHF. The full variable domain, completed using reference TRBV30 and TRBJ1-5, is SQTIHQWPATLVQPVGSPLSLECTVEGTSNPNLYWYRQAAGRGLQLLFYSVGIGQISSEVPQNLSASRPQDRQFILSSKKLLLSDSGFYLCAWSVGGSNQPQHFGDGTRLSIL.

The chain has TRBV6-2 or TRBV6-3 and TRBJ2-7, with a weak D call TRBD1 (6 bases). Looked up from germline, CDR1 is MNHEY and CDR2 is SVGEGT. V dropped 2 bases and J dropped 2 bases, with 7 bases sitting between them. The CDR3 length is 13 residues. The CDR3: CASSYAGAYEQYF. The CDR3 coding sequence is TGTGCCAGCAGTTACGCAGGGGCCTACGAGCAGTACTTC.

V usage is TRBV2 and J usage is TRBJ1-2, with D unresolved. The V gene's germline CDR1 is SNHLY and CDR2 FYNNEI. Trimming cost V 3 bases and J 3 bases, with 8 bases left between them. This CDR3 is 13 amino acids long. The CDR3 sequence is CASSEGRDYGYTF. The CDR3 bases are TGTGCCAGCAGTGAGGGCAGAGACTATGGCTACACCTTC.

This chain links TRBV6-2 or TRBV6-3 with TRBJ2-7; 7 nucleotides match TRBD1. The CDR3 runs 16 residues. V shed 5 bases, J shed 0 bases, and the junction held 10 bases outside the gene matches. CDR1 MNHEY and CDR2 SVGEGT come from the germline V gene. In DNA, the CDR3 is TGTGCCAGCAGTAAACCGGGACAGCTGAGCTCCTACGAGCAGTACTTC. Encoded protein: CASSKPGQLSSYEQYF.

V usage is TRBV5-1 and J usage is TRBJ2-1; the D gene is possibly TRBD2 (5 bases). Per germline, CDR1 SGHRS and CDR2 YFSETQ. CDR3 size: 17 residues. The V and J ends lost 2 bases and 0 bases respectively, with 15 bases between them. The CDR3 sequence: CASSFPSDGSSYNEQFF. CDR3 coding DNA: TGCGCCAGCAGCTTCCCGAGTGATGGGAGCTCCTACAATGAGCAGTTCTTC.

This clone has only a few counts. This sequence joins TRBV18 and TRBJ2-5; 9 nucleotides match TRBD1. The germline gives CDR1 KGHSH, CDR2 LQKENI. The CDR3 contains 15 residues. The ends lost 3 bases at V and 4 bases at J; junction bases unmatched: 6. CDR3 nucleotide sequence: TGTGCCAGCTCACCGCGGACAGGGGACTCAGAGACCCAGTACTTC. It encodes CASSPRTGDSETQYF. Full variable domain (rest looked up from reference TRBV18 and TRBJ2-5): NAGVMQNPRHLVRRRGQEARLRCSPMKGHSHVYWYRQLPEEGLKFMVYLQKENIIDESGMPKERFSAEFPKEGPSILRIQQVVRGDSAAYFCASSPRTGDSETQYFGPGTRLLVL.

The J gene is TRBJ2-2, the V gene TRBV9; 7 bases line up with TRBD1. The CDR3 runs to 14 residues. J lost 3 bases, V lost 3 bases, and 2 bases had no gene match. In germline, CDR1 is SGDLS, CDR2 YYNGEE. This CDR3 is CASSGGQDTGELFF. CDR3 DNA sequence: TGTGCCAGCAGCGGAGGACAGGACACCGGGGAGCTGTTTTTT. The full variable domain, its missing parts supplied by reference TRBV9 and TRBJ2-2, is DSGVTQTPKHLITATGQRVTLRCSPRSGDLSVYWYQQSLDQGLQFLIQYYNGEERAKGNILERFSAQQFPDLHSELNLSSLELGDSALYFCASSGGQDTGELFFGEGSRLTVL.

This chain joins TRBV9 and TRBJ2-2; no definite D call. The CDR3 contains 15 residues. The germline V gene has CDR1 SGDLS and CDR2 YYNGEE. The germline V and J ends were trimmed by 2 bases and 2 bases, with 10 bases remaining between them. CDR3 region: CASSVWALNTGELFF. CDR3 nucleotides: TGTGCCAGCAGCGTTTGGGCACTTAACACCGGGGAGCTGTTTTTT. Supplemented by reference TRBV9 and TRBJ2-2, the full variable domain reads DSGVTQTPKHLITATGQRVTLRCSPRSGDLSVYWYQQSLDQGLQFLIQYYNGEERAKGNILERFSAQQFPDLHSELNLSSLELGDSALYFCASSVWALNTGELFFGEGSRLTVL.

The J gene is TRBJ1-6, the V gene TRBV5-1, with 8 bases that match TRBD1. With V trimmed by 4 bases and J by 6 bases, 3 bases remained unmatched. The length of the CDR3 is 14 residues. The V gene's germline CDR1 is SGHRS and CDR2 YFSETQ. CDR3 bases: TGCGCCAGCAGCGTTGGACAGGGTAATTCACCCCTCCACTTT. Translation gives CASSVGQGNSPLHF.

The V gene is TRBV5-4, the J gene TRBJ1-6; TRBD1 aligns across 7 bases. Germline V CDR1 and CDR2: SGHNT, YYREEE (reference sequence). With V trimmed by 4 bases and J by 7 bases, 8 bases remained unmatched. This CDR3 region has 15 residues. This CDR3 reads CASSQAGTANSPLHF. The CDR3 DNA is TGTGCCAGCAGCCAAGCCGGGACAGCCAATTCACCCCTCCACTTT.

In DNA, the CDR3 is TGTGCCAGCAGTTTCCACAGTCCCACTGAAGCTTTCTTT. It yields the protein CASSFHSPTEAFF. This sequence joins TRBV12-3 or TRBV12-4 and TRBJ1-1; D not certain. Trimming removed 3 bases from V and 4 bases from J, with 9 bases in between. CDR3 length: 13 residues.

As regards this clone: This sample also contains other DNA sequences that code for the same CDR3. The chain is built from TRBV12-3 or TRBV12-4 and TRBJ1-1; D unclear. The CDR3 runs to 11 residues. The V end lost 6 bases, the J end lost 1 base, and 3 bases lay between the germline ends. The CDR3 loop is CASRRNTEAFF. CDR3 DNA sequence: TGTGCCAGCAGGCGGAACACTGAAGCTTTCTTT.

The chain recombines TRBV9 with TRBJ2-1; the match to TRBD2 covers 11 bases. J gave up 8 bases and V 3 bases, and 13 bases lay outside the gene matches. Germline CDR1 is SGDLS and CDR2 is YYNGEE. The CDR3 has 17 amino acids. CDR3 bases: TGTGCCAGCAGCGACGGGACTAGCGGTCCCCCGCCGTATGAGCAGTTCTTC. Its protein is CASSDGTSGPPPYEQFF.

This chain uses TRBV30 with TRBJ2-1; 9 nucleotides match TRBD2. Germline assignment: CDR1 GTSNPN and CDR2 SVGIG (reference sequence). This CDR3 is built from 15 residues. Losses at the gene ends were 1 base for V and 2 bases for J; bases not matched to a gene: 3. The DNA of the CDR3 is TGTGCCTGGAGTGCGCGGGGGGGCCCCTACAATGAGCAGTTCTTC. Translating it yields CAWSARGGPYNEQFF.

The J gene is TRBJ1-2, the V gene TRBV6-5, with 7 nucleotides matching TRBD1. The V segment lost 6 bases and the J segment 11 bases; nucleotides outside the gene matches: 6. CDR1 is MNHEY and CDR2 is SVGAGI in the germline V gene. The CDR3 runs to 11 residues. CDR3 sequence: CASSPGTVYTF. In DNA, the CDR3 is TGTGCCAGCAGCCCAGGGACAGTTTACACCTTC.

This clone has only one observation. V is TRBV4-3 and J is TRBJ1-1, with D hard to call. Germline values: CDR1 LGHNA, CDR2 YSLEER. Trimming removed 4 bases from V and 4 bases from J, with 19 bases in between. The CDR3 consists of 16 residues. This CDR3 reads CASSPASRPPGTEAFF. CDR3 nucleotides: TGCGCCAGCAGCCCTGCGTCGAGGCCCCCCGGCACTGAAGCTTTCTTT.

V gene TRBV7-2 combines with J gene TRBJ1-2, with D unclear. CDR3 length equals 19 residues. V lost 2 bases and J lost 0, with 22 bases in between. Germline-derived CDR1 and CDR2 are SGHTA and FQGNSA. CDR3 amino acids: CASSLIGRRGTQANYGYTF. Here the CDR3 DNA reads TGTGCCAGCAGCTTAATAGGCAGGCGGGGTACCCAAGCTAACTATGGCTACACCTTC.

The V and J genes are TRBV27 and TRBJ1-1; a possible D gene is TRBD1 (5 bases). V was cut by 7 bases and J by 0 bases, with 12 bases left in between. The germline V gene has CDR1 MNHEY and CDR2 SMNVEV (reference sequence). The CDR3 totals 14 residues. DNA of the CDR3: TGTGCCAGCAAGCTACAGGCGATGAACACTGAAGCTTTCTTT. Protein product: CASKLQAMNTEAFF.

The chain is built from TRBV5-8 and TRBJ1-3; TRBD1 agrees at 8 bases. The V and J ends lost 4 bases and 5 bases, in that order; junction bases with no gene match: 11. Germline V gene sequence: CDR1 SGHTS, CDR2 YDEGEE. This CDR3 is built from 16 residues. CDR3 in amino acids: CASSRARQGIRNTIYF. The CDR3 DNA reads as TGTGCCAGCAGCCGGGCCCGACAGGGGATACGAAACACCATATATTTT.

The rearrangement links TRBV19 to TRBJ1-1; D is ambiguous. CDR1 is LNHDA and CDR2 is SQIVND in the germline V gene (reference sequence). The length of the CDR3 is 15 residues. V was pared by 5 bases and J by 1 base, with 14 bases between. The DNA of the CDR3 is TGTGCCAGTAGTGAATTTGAAATCGGGAACACTGAAGCTTTCTTT. It encodes CASSEFEIGNTEAFF.

The V call is TRBV4-2, the J call TRBJ2-4; TRBD2 aligns across 10 bases. V dropped 1 base and J dropped 2; count of bases not matched to a gene: 5. The length of the CDR3 is 17 residues. The germline V gene has CDR1 LGHNA and CDR2 YNFKEQ. The CDR3 coding sequence is TGTGCCAGCAGCCAAGGAGCTAGCGGGGGAACCAAAAACATTCAGTACTTC. Its translation: CASSQGASGGTKNIQYF.

Note on this clone: The junction departs from the called germline gene at one end, perhaps through a read error. This chain links TRBV19 with TRBJ1-5; 7 nucleotides align to TRBD1. Germline V CDR1 and CDR2: LNHDA, SQIVND (reference sequence). The CDR3 length is 20 residues. This chain's CDR3 is CASTGDRAKTGFKGNQPQHF. The CDR3 DNA reads as TGTGCTAGTACGGGAGACAGAGCGAAGACAGGGTTTAAGGGGAATCAGCCCCAGCATTTT.

The rearrangement joins TRBV3-1 (or the pseudogene TRBV3-2) to TRBJ1-2; D might be TRBD1 (5 bases). This CDR3 has 17 amino acids. Germline CDR1 and CDR2: LGHDT and YNNKEL (reference sequence). Trimming cost V 2 bases and J 2 bases, with 18 bases left between them. CDR3 coding DNA: TGTGCCAGCAGCCAACCCCCCGTAGGGGCAGGGAACTATGGCTACACCTTC. Its translation: CASSQPPVGAGNYGYTF.

The V call is TRBV18, the J call TRBJ2-7; 7 bases fit TRBD1. V was clipped by 4 bases and J by 1 base; unmatched bases: 7. CDR1 and CDR2 from the germline V gene are KGHSH and LQKENI. CDR3 length: 15 residues. The CDR3 DNA is TGTGCCAGCTCACTTACGACGGACAGGTCCTACGAGCAGTACTTC. This gives the protein CASSLTTDRSYEQYF. The complete variable domain, with remaining parts taken from reference TRBV18 and TRBJ2-7, reads NAGVMQNPRHLVRRRGQEARLRCSPMKGHSHVYWYRQLPEEGLKFMVYLQKENIIDESGMPKERFSAEFPKEGPSILRIQQVVRGDSAAYFCASSLTTDRSYEQYFGPGTRLTVT.

The chain combines TRBV18 with TRBJ2-7; D is possibly TRBD2 (5 bases). V lost 3 bases, J lost 7 bases, and 13 bases lay in between. Germline values: CDR1 KGHSH, CDR2 LQKENI. CDR3 length: 13 amino acids. The CDR3 DNA follows: TGTGCCAGCTCACCTCCACCGAGGGAGGAGCAGTACTTC. Its protein is CASSPPPREEQYF.

The count of this clone is one. The V gene is TRBV5-4, the J gene TRBJ1-1; tentatively, D is TRBD1 (5 bases). The CDR3 extends over 12 amino acids. CDR1 and CDR2 from the germline V gene are SGHNT and YYREEE (reference sequence). Trimming removed 0 bases at V and 8 bases at J, with 8 bases between. The CDR3 here is CASSLEQEEAFF. The CDR3 coding sequence is TGTGCCAGCAGCTTGGAACAGGAGGAAGCTTTCTTT.

The genes are TRBV7-8 and TRBJ1-5; D unclear. Germline V lookup: CDR1 SGHVS, CDR2 FQNEAQ. The CDR3 consists of 16 residues. The ends were cut back, 5 bases at V and 2 bases at J, with 16 bases in the middle. CDR3 in DNA: TGTGCCAGCAGCAATACGGCCAGCGGGGGCAATCAGCCCCAGCATTTT. This translates into CASSNTASGGNQPQHF.